These 24 T cell receptor beta chains share one sample of origin, sequenced in a study of blood T cell repertoires in COVID-19. Assay: immunoSEQ multiplex PCR; the TCRdb copy retains only in-frame clones and omits some. The sample lists roughly 250,000 clones, approximately 79% occurring once. The material sequenced was peripheral blood. The receptor source for this set is a woman between 40 and 50 years old with active or convalescent COVID-19.

The V and J genes are TRBV9 and TRBJ2-1; possible D gene TRBD1, 7 bases. The CDR3 has 15 amino acids. Germline V gene data show CDR1 as SGDLS and CDR2 as YYNGEE. Trimming took 0 bases from V and 8 from J, leaving 15 bases between them. The CDR3 is CASSVESGGGHEQFF. CDR3 sequence (DNA): TGTGCCAGCAGCGTAGAGTCAGGGGGAGGCCATGAGCAGTTCTTC.

The V gene is TRBV5-5, the J gene TRBJ1-2; 11 bases map to TRBD1. CDR1 and CDR2 (germline): SGHKS, YYEKEE (reference sequence). The CDR3 runs 19 residues. V dropped 0 bases and J dropped 0; count of bases not matched to a gene: 10. DNA for the CDR3: TGTGCCAGCAGCTTGGGTTCCTTGGGGACAGGGGGGACTAACTATGGCTACACCTTC. Translated, it gives CASSLGSLGTGGTNYGYTF.

The V and J genes are TRBV28 and TRBJ1-3; the match to TRBD1 covers 7 bases. Germline loops: CDR1 MDHEN, CDR2 SYDVKM. The CDR3 runs 14 residues. V dropped 7 bases and J dropped 3; count of bases not matched to a gene: 6. This CDR3 reads CASTETGIGNTIYF. CDR3 nucleotides: TGTGCCAGCACCGAGACAGGGATTGGAAACACCATATATTTT.

This clone has just a few counts. The J gene is TRBJ1-2, the V gene TRBV29-1; D not resolved. V gave up 5 bases and J gave up 8 bases, with 9 bases separating them. CDR3 size: 10 residues. The germline gives CDR1 SQVTM, CDR2 ANQGSEA. The CDR3 is CSVLAVGYTF. The CDR3, as DNA: TGCAGCGTTTTGGCGGTGGGCTACACCTTC.

This clone was seen a few times. Here the CDR3 reads CASSTEDRGLPEAFF. CDR3 sequence (DNA): TGTGCCAGCAGCACAGAGGATAGGGGGCTGCCTGAAGCTTTCTTT. This chain joins TRBV9 and TRBJ1-1; TRBD1 matches 7 bases. The ends lost 4 bases at V and 6 bases at J; junction bases unmatched: 12. The CDR3 consists of 15 residues. From germline, CDR1 is SGDLS and CDR2 YYNGEE.

The genes are TRBV5-6 and TRBJ1-5; D is unclear. The germline V gene has CDR1 SGHDT and CDR2 YYEEEE. The CDR3 is 13 amino acids. Trimming removed 0 bases at V and 4 bases at J, with 5 bases between. CDR3 nucleotide sequence: TGTGCCAGCAGCTTGGCCCGGAATCAGCCCCAGCATTTT. As protein: CASSLARNQPQHF.

The chain uses TRBV11-2 and TRBJ1-2; no reliable D call. Trimming pared 5 bases from V and 4 bases from J, leaving 11 bases between. Germline CDR1 is SGHAT and CDR2 is FQNNGV. The CDR3 is 13 residues long. CDR3 region: CASSVDKAYGYTF. Here the CDR3 DNA reads TGTGCCAGCAGCGTTGACAAGGCCTATGGCTACACCTTC.

This chain uses TRBV7-2 with TRBJ1-3; D remains ambiguous. The CDR3 has 13 amino acids. The V end was cut by 5 bases, the J end by 4 bases, with 9 bases between. From germline, CDR1 is SGHTA and CDR2 FQGNSA. The CDR3 loop reads CASSPRLGNTIYF. As DNA, the CDR3 is TGTGCCAGCAGCCCACGACTCGGAAACACCATATATTTT. Full variable domain (outside the CDR3, taken from reference TRBV7-2 and TRBJ1-3): GAGVSQSPSNKVTEKGKDVELRCDPISGHTALYWYRQSLGQGLEFLIYFQGNSAPDKSGLPSDRFSAERTGGSVSTLTIQRTQQEDSAVYLCASSPRLGNTIYFGEGSWLTVV.

This clone has only a few counts. The rearrangement uses TRBV11-1 and TRBJ2-1; a possible D gene is TRBD1 (5 bases). V shed 2 bases and J shed 5 bases, with 13 bases lying between them. The CDR3 consists of 15 residues. Per the germline V gene, CDR1 is SGHAT and CDR2 is FQDESV (reference sequence). CDR3 nucleotides: TGTGCCAGCAGCTTACGTGACAGCTATAACAATGAGCAGTTCTTC. Its protein is CASSLRDSYNNEQFF.

The chain recombines TRBV5-1 with TRBJ1-2; no clear D gene. V lost 3 bases and J lost 0, with 12 bases in between. The V gene's germline CDR1 is SGHRS and CDR2 YFSETQ. The CDR3 covers 15 residues. The CDR3 region is CASSSQPGTNYGYTF. Written as DNA, the CDR3 is TGCGCCAGCAGCTCACAGCCCGGGACTAACTATGGCTACACCTTC.

V is TRBV29-1 and J is TRBJ1-4; a weak D match, TRBD1 (5 bases). Germline CDR1 SQVTM, CDR2 ANQGSEA. Trimming shortened V by 7 bases and J by 8 bases, and 11 bases separated the two germline ends. The CDR3 is 11 residues long. CDR3 in amino acids: CSAGGVEKLFF. The CDR3 nucleotides are TGCAGCGCTGGAGGGGTGGAAAAACTGTTTTTT.

This chain joins TRBV14 and TRBJ1-3; 9 bases agree with TRBD1. The CDR3 sequence is 15 residues long. In germline, CDR1 is SGHDN, CDR2 FVKESK. V was pared by 3 bases and J by 3 bases, with 3 bases of the junction left unmatched. CDR3 amino acids: CASSQDRGFGNTIYF. CDR3 DNA sequence: TGTGCCAGCAGCCAGGACAGGGGATTTGGAAACACCATATATTTT.

This chain links TRBV28 with TRBJ2-2; TRBD1 matches 8 bases. Looked up from germline, CDR1 is MDHEN and CDR2 is SYDVKM. This CDR3 region has 16 residues. The junction had 11 bases not matched to a gene; V was cut back by 5 bases and J by 6 bases. This CDR3 reads CASSLLGRGPPGELFF. CDR3 DNA: TGTGCCAGCAGTCTTCTGGGCAGGGGGCCTCCCGGGGAGCTGTTTTTT.

V usage is TRBV9 and J usage is TRBJ2-5, with a possible D match to TRBD1 (5 bases). The V and J ends lost 2 bases and 1 base respectively, with 12 bases between them. CDR1 is SGDLS, CDR2 YYNGEE, per germline. This CDR3 has 15 residues. CDR3 in amino acids: CASSVGGALQETQYF. CDR3 nucleotide sequence: TGTGCCAGCAGCGTCGGTGGGGCTCTCCAAGAGACCCAGTACTTC. Variable domain in full (rest from reference TRBV9 and TRBJ2-5): DSGVTQTPKHLITATGQRVTLRCSPRSGDLSVYWYQQSLDQGLQFLIQYYNGEERAKGNILERFSAQQFPDLHSELNLSSLELGDSALYFCASSVGGALQETQYFGPGTRLLVL.

This clone was recorded only once. The chain joins TRBV27 to TRBJ2-3, with 8 nucleotides matching TRBD2. V lost 1 base, J lost 1 base, and 4 bases stayed unmatched. The V gene's germline CDR1 is MNHEY and CDR2 SMNVEV (reference sequence). The CDR3 runs to 16 residues. The CDR3 protein is CASSLYRGGRTDTQYF. In nucleotides, the CDR3 is TGTGCCAGCAGTTTATATCGGGGGGGCCGCACAGATACGCAGTATTTT.

CDR3 loop: CASSEATPGQGFSPLHF. The CDR3 DNA follows: TGTGCCAGCAGTGAAGCGACCCCGGGACAGGGTTTTTCACCCCTCCACTTT. The chain couples TRBV6-1 to TRBJ1-6; 9 bases line up with TRBD1. The germline V gene has CDR1 MNHNS and CDR2 SASEGT. The CDR3 is 17 residues long. V lost 0 bases and J lost 9; bases outside the gene matches: 9.

Comments on this clone: The junction differs from germline at one of its ends, possibly a read error. V gene TRBV6-5 combines with J gene TRBJ2-1; D perhaps matches TRBD2 (5 bases). This CDR3 has 14 amino acids. CDR1 and CDR2 (germline): MNHEY, SVGAGI. The CDR3: CASRYSEGSGEQFF. The CDR3, as DNA: TGTGCCAGCCGTTATTCCGAGGGTTCCGGTGAGCAGTTCTTC.

The chain recombines TRBV4-1 with TRBJ1-1, with TRBD1 matching over 9 bases. J gave up 1 base and V 4 bases, and 16 bases lay outside the gene matches. Germline CDR1 is MGHRA and CDR2 is YSYEKL. This CDR3 has 19 amino acids. CDR3: CASSRGPSGDRVGNTEAFF. The CDR3 DNA is TGCGCCAGCAGCCGCGGACCAAGTGGGGACAGGGTAGGGAACACTGAAGCTTTCTTT.

The V gene is TRBV29-1, the J gene TRBJ2-1; 7 bases line up with TRBD2. CDR1 and CDR2 (germline): SQVTM, ANQGSEA. The CDR3 is 14 residues long. Unmatched junction bases numbered 7, after V lost 7 bases and J lost 1 base. CDR3 nucleotide sequence: TGCAGCGCTGATATCGGGGGGTCCTACAATGAGCAGTTCTTC. It codes for CSADIGGSYNEQFF.

The genes are TRBV30 and TRBJ1-5, with 7 bases aligning to TRBD1. The germline V gene encodes CDR1 GTSNPN and CDR2 SVGIG (reference sequence). Trimming at V came to 4 bases and at J to 4 bases, leaving 4 bases not matched to a gene. The CDR3 length is 13 residues. CDR3 sequence: CAWTGQANQPQHF. The DNA for the CDR3 is TGTGCCTGGACCGGACAGGCAAATCAGCCCCAGCATTTT.

The chain uses TRBV20-1 and TRBJ1-2; D may be TRBD1 (5 bases). The ends were cut back, 7 bases at V and 8 bases at J, with 14 bases in the middle. The CDR3 runs to 11 residues. CDR1 and CDR2 from the germline V gene are DFQATT and SNEGSKA (reference sequence). CDR3 sequence: CSVEGALGYTF. CDR3 nucleotide sequence: TGCAGTGTAGAAGGGGCGCTGGGCTACACCTTC.

V gene TRBV7-9 combines with J gene TRBJ2-2, with D possibly TRBD2 on 5 matching bases. The CDR3 has 15 residues. V lost 4 bases and J 3 bases, leaving 12 bases between the germline ends. Germline CDR1 SEHNR, CDR2 FQNEAQ (reference sequence). The CDR3 spells CASSYGNVYTGELFF. CDR3 nucleotides: TGTGCCAGCAGCTACGGGAATGTGTACACCGGGGAGCTGTTTTTT.

This sequence joins TRBV3-1 (or the pseudogene TRBV3-2) and TRBJ2-2, with TRBD2 matching 8 bases. Germline CDR1 is LGHDT and CDR2 is YNNKEL (reference sequence). V was clipped by 0 bases and J by 2 bases; unmatched bases: 2. The CDR3 is made up of 16 amino acids. CDR3 in amino acids: CASSQDSGVNTGELFF. The CDR3 bases are TGTGCCAGCAGCCAAGATAGCGGGGTCAACACCGGGGAGCTGTTTTTT.

This clone is classed as medium-sized. The rearrangement joins TRBV6-4 to TRBJ2-2, with 8 bases aligning to TRBD1. This CDR3 has 15 residues. In germline, CDR1 is MRHNA, CDR2 SNTAGT. V trimming: 6 bases; J trimming: 4 bases; junction bases outside the gene matches: 7. The CDR3 region is CASSEGTGGTGELFF. For the CDR3, the DNA is TGTGCCAGCAGCGAGGGGACAGGAGGCACCGGGGAGCTGTTTTTT.